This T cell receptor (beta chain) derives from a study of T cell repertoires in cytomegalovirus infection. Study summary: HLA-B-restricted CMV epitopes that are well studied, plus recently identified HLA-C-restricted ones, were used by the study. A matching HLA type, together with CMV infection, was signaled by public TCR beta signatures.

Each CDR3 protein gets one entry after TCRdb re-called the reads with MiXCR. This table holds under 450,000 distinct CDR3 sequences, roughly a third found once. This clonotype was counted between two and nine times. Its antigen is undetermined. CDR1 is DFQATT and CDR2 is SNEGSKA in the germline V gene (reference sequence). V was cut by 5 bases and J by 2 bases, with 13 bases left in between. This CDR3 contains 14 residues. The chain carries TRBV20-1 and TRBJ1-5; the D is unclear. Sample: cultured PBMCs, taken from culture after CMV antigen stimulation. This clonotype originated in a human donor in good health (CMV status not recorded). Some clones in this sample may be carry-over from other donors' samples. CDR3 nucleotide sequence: TGCAGTGCTCATTTAGGGAGCGGCAATCAGCCCCAGCATTTT. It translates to CSAHLGSGNQPQHF.